This T cell receptor (beta chain) originates from a study of shared clonotypes between healthy human individuals. On the study more broadly: With ages of 18 to 49, the donors were a couple of women and a few men.

The naive CD8 subset, CD45RO-negative cells positively selected for CCR7, excluded terminally differentiated effector memory CD45RA+ cells. Donation came from healthy HIV-negative adults that had no recent acute infections or vaccinations. Running of the assay took place at deep level. Sequencing used immunoSEQ multiplex PCR; TCRdb keeps in-frame clones, though not all of them. Found here are some 2,100,000 clones, more than 85% of them singletons; the top ten hold around 1.7%. This CDR3 comprises 14 residues. V shed 6 bases, J shed 4 bases, and the junction held 5 bases outside the gene matches. Germline CDR1 is MNHEY and CDR2 is SMNVEV (reference sequence).

The V and J genes are TRBV27 and TRBJ2-1; TRBD2 matches at 8 bases. This receptor was identified in a man aged 18 to 29 in good health. Some clones in this sample may be carry-over from other donors' samples. The source material was naive CD8+ T cells from PBMCs. CDR3 sequence reads: CASSVAGRYNEQFF. The CDR3 DNA reads TGTGCCAGCAGCGTAGCGGGGCGATACAATGAGCAGTTCTTC.